The 22 T cell receptor beta chains given below trace back to one sample, sequenced in a study of blood T cell repertoires in COVID-19. The repertoire was sequenced with immunoSEQ multiplex PCR; TCRdb's copy has only in-frame clones and lacks some. In the table there are about 190,000 clones, about 88% of which are singletons. Input material: peripheral blood. The receptors come from a man younger than 45 with active or convalescent COVID-19.

J is TRBJ1-5 and V is TRBV19, with D perhaps matching TRBD1 (5 bases). The CDR3 has 15 amino acids. With 7 bases removed from V and 2 bases from J, the gap between germline ends came to 15 bases. In germline, CDR1 is LNHDA, CDR2 SQIVND (reference sequence). CDR3 loop: CASTTSGSGNQPQHF. The CDR3, as DNA: TGTGCCAGTACCACTTCAGGGTCGGGCAATCAGCCCCAGCATTTT. Variable domain in full (rest from reference TRBV19 and TRBJ1-5): DGGITQSPKYLFRKEGQNVTLSCEQNLNHDAMYWYRQDPGQGLRLIYYSQIVNDFQKGDIAEGYSVSREKKESFPLTVTSAQKNPTAFYLCASTTSGSGNQPQHFGDGTRLSIL.

The chain employs TRBV5-1 and TRBJ2-5, with 9 bases that match TRBD1. The V gene's germline CDR1 is SGHRS and CDR2 YFSETQ. V shed 4 bases and J 4 bases; nucleotides not matched to a gene: 5. CDR3 length: 14 amino acids. For the CDR3, the DNA is TGCGCCAGCAGCCTGGGACAGGGCGTAGAGACCCAGTACTTC. The encoded protein is CASSLGQGVETQYF.

This clone has only one observation. The V and J genes are TRBV19 and TRBJ2-2, with 8 bases that match TRBD1. The germline CDR1 and CDR2 sequences are LNHDA and SQIVND (reference sequence). Unmatched junction bases numbered 6, after V lost 3 bases and J lost 6 bases. The CDR3 has 15 residues. The CDR3 protein is CASSMATGAAGELFF. The CDR3 nucleotides read TGTGCCAGTAGTATGGCGACAGGGGCGGCCGGGGAGCTGTTTTTT.

The chain links TRBV9 to TRBJ1-1; D is possibly TRBD1 (5 bases). The CDR3 sequence is 14 residues long. V was trimmed by 0 bases and J by 0 bases, leaving 6 bases between them. In germline, CDR1 is SGDLS, CDR2 YYNGEE. This chain's CDR3 is CASSVGQMNTEAFF. In nucleotides, the CDR3 is TGTGCCAGCAGCGTAGGACAGATGAACACTGAAGCTTTCTTT.

This chain links TRBV19 with TRBJ1-2; 7 bases align to TRBD1. The CDR3 length is 14 residues. The V gene's germline CDR1 is LNHDA and CDR2 SQIVND (reference sequence). The trim removed 4 bases at V and 7 bases at J, leaving 9 bases unmatched. The CDR3 bases are TGTGCCAGTAGTACAGGGACAGCCAGAGGTGGCTACACCTTC. This codes for CASSTGTARGGYTF.

In DNA form, the CDR3 reads TGTGCCAGCAGTGAATCTGGGGGCCGTAACACCGGGGAGCTGTTTTTT. Translating it yields CASSESGGRNTGELFF. The chain combines TRBV25-1 with TRBJ2-2; D perhaps matches TRBD1 (6 bases). Germline-derived CDR1 and CDR2 are MGHDK and SYGVNS. The CDR3 contains 16 residues. Trimming stripped 1 base from V and 2 bases from J, with 11 bases between. The variable domain in full, completed from reference TRBV25-1 and TRBJ2-2, reads EADIYQTPRYLVIGTGKKITLECSQTMGHDKMYWYQQDPGMELHLIHYSYGVNSTEKGDLSSESTVSRIRTEHFPLTLESARPSHTSQYLCASSESGGRNTGELFFGEGSRLTVL.

The V and J genes are TRBV6-6 and TRBJ2-7; maybe TRBD2 (5 bases). V was pared by 4 bases and J by 7 bases, with 17 bases between. The germline CDR1 and CDR2 sequences are MNHNY and SVGAGI (reference sequence). There are 14 residues in the CDR3. CDR3 bases: TGTGCCAGCAGTTCCCCCGAGGGAGTGAGGGAGCAGTACTTC. Amino acid sequence: CASSSPEGVREQYF.

The rearrangement uses TRBV5-1 and TRBJ2-2; TRBD1 agrees at 7 bases. CDR3 length equals 15 residues. Germline trimming cut 4 bases from V and 1 base from J; bases unmatched to any gene: 4. CDR1 is SGHRS and CDR2 is YFSETQ in the germline V gene. The CDR3 region is CASSARTGNTGELFF. Here the CDR3 DNA reads TGCGCCAGCAGCGCCCGGACAGGGAACACCGGGGAGCTGTTTTTT.

The chain has TRBV10-2 and TRBJ1-3; D is possibly TRBD1 (6 bases). Looked up from germline, CDR1 is WSHSY and CDR2 is SAAADI. The V end was cut by 3 bases, the J end by 0 bases, with 9 bases between. The CDR3 consists of 15 residues. The CDR3 region has the DNA TGCGCCAGCAGTGAACAGGGTTCCTCTGGAAACACCATATATTTT. Protein product: CASSEQGSSGNTIYF.

The chain combines TRBV5-1 with TRBJ1-1; D not resolved. Germline CDR1 SGHRS, CDR2 YFSETQ. The V end was cut by 3 bases, the J end by 3 bases, with 15 bases between. The CDR3 covers 15 residues. The DNA for the CDR3 is TGCGCCAGCAGCTCCATCGGGAACGGGGACACTGAAGCTTTCTTT. Translating it yields CASSSIGNGDTEAFF.

This chain links TRBV7-8 with TRBJ1-1, with D hard to call. V lost 5 bases and J 1 base, leaving 11 bases between the germline ends. The CDR3 is 14 amino acids. Looked up from germline, CDR1 is SGHVS and CDR2 is FQNEAQ. DNA for the CDR3: TGTGCCAGCAGCCCCGCCTACTCGAACACTGAAGCTTTCTTT. This sequence encodes CASSPAYSNTEAFF.

The V gene is TRBV9, the J gene TRBJ2-1; 7 positions match TRBD2. Per the germline V gene, CDR1 is SGDLS and CDR2 is YYNGEE. The ends lost 5 bases at V and 4 bases at J; junction bases unmatched: 9. This CDR3 comprises 15 residues. In DNA, the CDR3 is TGTGCCAGCAGGAGGGGAGGGAATGCATACAATGAGCAGTTCTTC. It is translated as CASRRGGNAYNEQFF.

The chain links TRBV28 to TRBJ2-1; the match to TRBD1 covers 7 bases. This CDR3 region has 16 residues. The germline V gene encodes CDR1 MDHEN and CDR2 SYDVKM. V trimming: 4 bases; J trimming: 2 bases; junction bases outside the gene matches: 8. DNA of the CDR3: TGTGCCAGCAGTTCGCCAGGGGGAAGCCCCTACAATGAGCAGTTCTTC. Translation gives CASSSPGGSPYNEQFF.

A single count supports this clone. The chain has TRBV7-3 and TRBJ1-6, with a tentative D call TRBD1 (5 bases). The V gene's germline CDR1 is SGHTA and CDR2 FQGTGA. The germline V and J ends were trimmed by 1 base and 7 bases, with 17 bases remaining between them. The CDR3 has 17 amino acids. The chain's CDR3 is CASSLRAETGGNSPLHF. CDR3 DNA sequence: TGTGCCAGCAGCTTAAGGGCAGAGACCGGGGGGAATTCACCCCTCCACTTT.

The gene calls are TRBV2 and TRBJ1-4, with TRBD1 as a possible D gene (5 bases). Germline CDR1 and CDR2: SNHLY and FYNNEI. The CDR3 spans 18 residues. Deletions cut 2 bases from V and 3 bases from J, with 19 bases between. In DNA form, the CDR3 reads TGTGCCAGCAGTGAATCCCCGTCGCAGGGTGGGTCTAATGAAAAACTGTTTTTT. Translated: CASSESPSQGGSNEKLFF.

The table lists this clone with a few counts. The V gene is TRBV7-9, the J gene TRBJ1-5; a weak D match, TRBD1 (6 bases). The CDR3 has 14 amino acids. V shed 6 bases and J shed 0 bases, with 9 bases lying between them. Looked up from germline, CDR1 is SEHNR and CDR2 is FQNEAQ (reference sequence). CDR3 sequence: CASRSDSSNQPQHF. CDR3 bases: TGTGCCAGCAGATCGGACAGTAGCAATCAGCCCCAGCATTTT.

This chain links TRBV24-1 with TRBJ1-2, with a tentative D call TRBD1 (5 bases). The CDR3 spans 14 residues. The germline V and J ends were trimmed by 5 bases and 4 bases, with 13 bases remaining between them. CDR1 and CDR2 (germline): KGHDR, SFDVKD. The CDR3 DNA reads TGTGCCACCAGTGGGGCAGCACAGGCCTATGGCTACACCTTC. Encoded protein: CATSGAAQAYGYTF.

This rearrangement joins TRBV19 to TRBJ2-4; 7 positions match TRBD2. Germline loops: CDR1 LNHDA, CDR2 SQIVND (reference sequence). V shed 1 base, J shed 6 bases, and the junction held 6 bases outside the gene matches. This CDR3 comprises 15 residues. The CDR3 spells CASSIAAGVLNIQYF. The CDR3 coding sequence is TGTGCCAGTAGTATAGCTGCGGGGGTCCTAAACATTCAGTACTTC.

This clone was counted once. The J gene is TRBJ2-5, the V gene TRBV14; 11 bases agree with TRBD2. The CDR3 sequence is 16 residues long. Germline-derived CDR1 and CDR2 are SGHDN and FVKESK. The trim removed 4 bases at V and 5 bases at J, leaving 9 bases unmatched. The CDR3: CASSRGLAVGAETQYF. The DNA of the CDR3 is TGTGCCAGCAGCCGGGGACTAGCGGTCGGAGCGGAGACCCAGTACTTC.

V gene TRBV5-1 combines with J gene TRBJ1-2; D possibly corresponds to TRBD1 (5 bases). Looked up from germline, CDR1 is SGHRS and CDR2 is YFSETQ. V lost 0 bases and J lost 5, with 8 bases in between. The CDR3 is made up of 13 amino acids. CDR3 loop: CASSLAEGYGYTF. The CDR3 DNA reads TGCGCCAGCAGCTTGGCGGAGGGGTATGGCTACACCTTC. Full variable domain (remainder filled in from reference TRBV5-1 and TRBJ1-2): KAGVTQTPRYLIKTRGQQVTLSCSPISGHRSVSWYQQTPGQGLQFLFEYFSETQRNKGNFPGRFSGRQFSNSRSEMNVSTLELGDSALYLCASSLAEGYGYTFGSGTRLTVV.

The gene calls are TRBV11-2 and TRBJ1-2; 8 nucleotides align to TRBD1. The CDR3 contains 13 residues. CDR1 and CDR2 from the germline V gene are SGHAT and FQNNGV. After removal of 1 base from V and 8 bases from J, the junction contained 3 bases not matched to a gene. The CDR3 region has the DNA TGTGCCAGCAGCTTAGGGCGGGACAGGGGCTACACCTTC. Translation: CASSLGRDRGYTF.

This rearrangement joins TRBV10-3 to TRBJ2-1; no reliable D call. This CDR3 has 14 residues. The germline CDR1 and CDR2 sequences are ENHRY and SYGVKD. With 0 bases removed from V and 8 bases from J, the gap between germline ends came to 11 bases. The CDR3 loop reads CAISESILSDEQFF. DNA of the CDR3: TGTGCCATCAGTGAGTCGATTCTGAGCGATGAGCAGTTCTTC.